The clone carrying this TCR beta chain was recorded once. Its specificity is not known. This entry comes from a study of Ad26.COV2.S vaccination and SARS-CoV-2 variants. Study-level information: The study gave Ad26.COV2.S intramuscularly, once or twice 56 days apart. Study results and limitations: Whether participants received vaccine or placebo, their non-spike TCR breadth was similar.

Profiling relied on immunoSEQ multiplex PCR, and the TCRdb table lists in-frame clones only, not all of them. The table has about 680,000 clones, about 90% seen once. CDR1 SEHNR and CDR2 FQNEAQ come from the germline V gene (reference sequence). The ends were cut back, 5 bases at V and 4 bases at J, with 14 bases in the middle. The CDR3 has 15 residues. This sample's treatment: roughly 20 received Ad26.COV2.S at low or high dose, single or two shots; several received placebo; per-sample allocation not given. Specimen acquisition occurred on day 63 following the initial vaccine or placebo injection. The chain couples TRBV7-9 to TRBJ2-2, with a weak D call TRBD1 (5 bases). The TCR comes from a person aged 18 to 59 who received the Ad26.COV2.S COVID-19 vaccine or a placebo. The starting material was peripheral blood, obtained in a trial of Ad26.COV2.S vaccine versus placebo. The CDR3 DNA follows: TGTGCCAGCAGCCCTCAGGGTATTAGCACCGGGGAGCTGTTTTTT. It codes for CASSPQGISTGELFF. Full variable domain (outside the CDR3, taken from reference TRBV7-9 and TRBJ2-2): DTGVSQNPRHKITKRGQNVTFRCDPISEHNRLYWYRQTLGQGPEFLTYFQNEAQLEKSRLLSDRFSAERPKGSFSTLEIQRTEQGDSAMYLCASSPQGISTGELFFGEGSRLTVL.